Below, 27 T cell receptor beta chains from the same sample are listed, as sequenced in a study of cytomegalovirus exposure and HLA in healthy donors. PCR primers comprised 60 Vbeta and 13 Jbeta primers. Profiled with immunoSEQ multiplex PCR; TCRdb holds only in-frame clones, not every one. The sample lists about 50,000 clones, over 70% seen once, with 8% to 8.5% in the top ten. Sequencing used PBMCs. These receptors were collected from a man aged 30 to 45 in good health and CMV-seropositive.

This clone is medium-sized by share. This chain joins TRBV27 and TRBJ1-2, with D perhaps TRBD1 (5 bases). Trimming shortened V by 6 bases and J by 3 bases, and 23 bases separated the two germline ends. The CDR3 consists of 17 residues. Germline CDR1 and CDR2: MNHEY and SMNVEV (reference sequence). CDR3 DNA: TGTGCCAGCAGACCTCCCCAGACAGCATACTCGGACTATGGCTACACCTTC. Residues: CASRPPQTAYSDYGYTF.

The rearrangement links TRBV6-5 to TRBJ2-5; 9 positions match TRBD1. Looked up from germline, CDR1 is MNHEY and CDR2 is SVGAGI. The CDR3 is 14 residues long. Unmatched junction bases numbered 8, after V lost 5 bases and J lost 7 bases. The CDR3 protein is CASSGNRGRGTQYF. The CDR3 nucleotides are TGTGCCAGCAGTGGCAACAGGGGGCGCGGGACCCAGTACTTC.

The chain recombines TRBV7-2 with TRBJ1-5; 7 nucleotides align to TRBD1. Germline V gene sequence: CDR1 SGHTA, CDR2 FQGNSA. V shed 3 bases and J 1 base; nucleotides not matched to a gene: 3. This CDR3 has 15 residues. The CDR3 reads CASSFDRVSNQPQHF. CDR3 in DNA: TGTGCCAGCAGCTTCGACAGGGTCAGCAATCAGCCCCAGCATTTT.

The J gene is TRBJ2-2, the V gene TRBV19; 12 bases agree with TRBD2. Per germline, CDR1 LNHDA and CDR2 SQIVND (reference sequence). Germline trimming cut 5 bases from V and 4 bases from J; bases unmatched to any gene: 5. This CDR3 comprises 16 residues. The CDR3: CASSPRLAGATGELFF. CDR3 in DNA: TGTGCCAGTAGTCCTCGACTAGCGGGGGCCACCGGGGAGCTGTTTTTT. The full variable domain, with the rest looked up from reference TRBV19 and TRBJ2-2, is DGGITQSPKYLFRKEGQNVTLSCEQNLNHDAMYWYRQDPGQGLRLIYYSQIVNDFQKGDIAEGYSVSREKKESFPLTVTSAQKNPTAFYLCASSPRLAGATGELFFGEGSRLTVL.

The chain recombines TRBV4-1 with TRBJ2-2; 7 bases map to TRBD1. The CDR3 covers 16 residues. The germline V gene encodes CDR1 MGHRA and CDR2 YSYEKL. After removal of 4 bases from V and 4 bases from J, the junction contained 9 bases not matched to a gene. This chain's CDR3 is CASSPLGQGVTGELFF. In DNA, the CDR3 is TGCGCCAGCAGCCCGTTGGGCCAGGGGGTCACCGGGGAGCTGTTTTTT.

This clone was counted a few times. V is TRBV29-1 and J is TRBJ2-2; TRBD2 agrees at 14 bases. V shed 6 bases and J 4 bases; nucleotides not matched to a gene: 10. The CDR3 sequence is 17 residues long. The germline V gene has CDR1 SQVTM and CDR2 ANQGSEA. CDR3 nucleotide sequence: TGCAGCGTCGTCGAGAGGGGACTAGCGGGGGTCACCGGGGAGCTGTTTTTT. Its protein is CSVVERGLAGVTGELFF.

The V gene is TRBV6-1, the J gene TRBJ2-1; D unclear. Trimming removed 2 bases from V and 10 bases from J, with 18 bases in between. In germline, CDR1 is MNHNS, CDR2 SASEGT. This CDR3 region has 15 residues. The CDR3 is CASSEIVVAFNEQFF. CDR3 nucleotide sequence: TGTGCCAGCAGTGAAATAGTGGTAGCCTTTAACGAGCAGTTCTTC.

The rearrangement uses TRBV4-1 and TRBJ2-5; D remains unclear. Germline CDR1 MGHRA, CDR2 YSYEKL. The CDR3 has 14 residues. The V gene lost 0 bases and the J gene lost 5 bases, with 10 bases spanning the gap. CDR3 loop: CASSQETNWETQYF. The DNA of the CDR3 is TGCGCCAGCAGCCAAGAAACAAATTGGGAGACCCAGTACTTC.

The rearrangement uses TRBV5-4 and TRBJ2-7, with D possibly TRBD1 on 6 matching bases. The CDR3 is 16 residues long. Trimming shortened V by 4 bases and J by 0 bases, and 17 bases separated the two germline ends. Germline V gene lookup returns CDR1 SGHNT and CDR2 YYREEE (reference sequence). This CDR3 reads CASSPNRDKSSYEQYF. The CDR3, as DNA: TGTGCCAGCAGCCCTAACCGGGACAAGAGCTCCTACGAGCAGTACTTC.

V gene TRBV28 combines with J gene TRBJ2-6; 7 bases are shared with TRBD1. CDR3 size: 15 residues. V trimming: 6 bases; J trimming: 4 bases; junction bases outside the gene matches: 6. Germline CDR1 and CDR2: MDHEN and SYDVKM. CDR3 loop: CASSLDRAGANVLTF. DNA of the CDR3: TGTGCCAGCAGCCTCGACAGGGCCGGGGCCAACGTCCTGACTTTC.

The chain recombines TRBV30 with TRBJ2-1; D might be TRBD2 (6 bases). The germline V gene encodes CDR1 GTSNPN and CDR2 SVGIG (reference sequence). The CDR3 totals 15 residues. Trimming cost V 2 bases and J 8 bases, with 19 bases left between them. CDR3 region: CAWSPTSSLGDEQFF. The CDR3 region has the DNA TGTGCCTGGAGTCCCACTAGCTCGTTGGGCGATGAGCAGTTCTTC.

This chain links TRBV6-1 with TRBJ1-2; perhaps TRBD1 as D (6 bases). Per germline, CDR1 MNHNS and CDR2 SASEGT. This CDR3 has 15 residues. Trimming removed 8 bases from V and 3 bases from J, with 19 bases in between. CDR3 residues: CASAVPTGYDYGYTF. The CDR3 coding sequence is TGTGCCAGCGCCGTCCCTACAGGGTATGACTATGGCTACACCTTC.

The genes are TRBV5-4 and TRBJ2-7; D is perhaps TRBD2 (6 bases). Germline CDR1 is SGHNT and CDR2 is YYREEE (reference sequence). The CDR3 extends over 15 amino acids. V lost 3 bases, J lost 0 bases, and 13 bases lay in between. The CDR3 DNA reads as TGTGCCAGCAGCTCCCCCGGGACTCGCTCCTACGAGCAGTACTTC. Its protein product is CASSSPGTRSYEQYF.

This clone was recorded once. The gene calls are TRBV11-2 and TRBJ2-1; maybe TRBD2 (6 bases). CDR1 and CDR2 from the germline V gene are SGHAT and FQNNGV. The V and J ends lost 5 bases and 7 bases respectively, with 15 bases between them. The CDR3 loop spans 14 amino acids. CDR3: CASSTRTAGNEQFF. The CDR3 DNA follows: TGTGCCAGCAGCACTCGGACTGCGGGGAATGAGCAGTTCTTC.

This clone came up a few times. This chain uses TRBV5-6 with TRBJ1-1; tentative D call: TRBD1 (6 bases). CDR1 and CDR2 (germline): SGHDT, YYEEEE. Trimming removed 0 bases at V and 3 bases at J, with 9 bases between. This CDR3 comprises 14 residues. CDR3 protein: CASSLAGAHTEAFF. DNA of the CDR3: TGTGCCAGCAGCTTGGCAGGGGCTCACACTGAAGCTTTCTTT.

V usage is TRBV27 and J usage is TRBJ2-1; D gene ambiguous. V dropped 3 bases and J dropped 8 bases, with 5 bases sitting between them. The CDR3 is 11 amino acids. Germline V gene sequence: CDR1 MNHEY, CDR2 SMNVEV (reference sequence). CDR3 sequence: CASSFGYEQFF. CDR3 nucleotide sequence: TGTGCCAGCAGTTTCGGGTATGAGCAGTTCTTC.

The chain recombines TRBV19 with TRBJ1-2; TRBD1 matches at 9 bases. Germline V gene lookup returns CDR1 LNHDA and CDR2 SQIVND (reference sequence). The CDR3 runs to 17 residues. Losses at the gene ends were 6 bases for V and 5 bases for J; bases not matched to a gene: 16. The CDR3 loop is CASRPLSGTGTPYGYTF. The DNA for the CDR3 is TGTGCCAGTAGACCCCTATCCGGGACAGGGACCCCGTATGGCTACACCTTC.

The chain has TRBV18 and TRBJ1-1; no definite D call. V lost 3 bases and J lost 3, with 11 bases in between. The CDR3 loop spans 14 amino acids. The germline gives CDR1 KGHSH, CDR2 LQKENI. The CDR3 nucleotides are TGTGCCAGCTCACCCTTCGGGAGAGACACTGAAGCTTTCTTT. Translation: CASSPFGRDTEAFF.

Only a few counts were recorded for this clone. The rearrangement joins TRBV7-9 to TRBJ2-3; D not resolved. Deletions cut 11 bases from V and 0 bases from J, with 12 bases between. This CDR3 has 13 residues. Looked up from germline, CDR1 is SEHNR and CDR2 is FQNEAQ (reference sequence). CDR3: CAGTSGSTDTQYF. The CDR3, as DNA: TGTGCCGGAACCTCAGGAAGCACAGATACGCAGTATTTT.

The CDR3 sequence: CASSRGQPYNSPLHF. In DNA, the CDR3 is TGTGCCAGCAGCCGCGGACAACCCTATAATTCACCCCTCCACTTT. The V call is TRBV14, the J call TRBJ1-6, with TRBD1 as a possible D gene (5 bases). Trimming cost V 4 bases and J 2 bases, with 9 bases left between them. Germline values: CDR1 SGHDN, CDR2 FVKESK. This CDR3 spans 15 amino acids.

The rearrangement uses TRBV6-5 and TRBJ1-2; TRBD1 matches 9 bases. The CDR3 length is 14 residues. Trimming removed 2 bases from V and 8 bases from J; junction bases left unmatched: 6. Germline V gene lookup returns CDR1 MNHEY and CDR2 SVGAGI. The CDR3 DNA is TGTGCCAGCAGTTACGGGAGACAGGGGGGGGGCTACACCTTC. Translating it yields CASSYGRQGGGYTF.

The chain employs TRBV19 and TRBJ1-2; possible D gene TRBD1, 5 bases. CDR3 length: 17 amino acids. Between the trimmed V and J ends, which lost 8 bases and 2 bases, there was a span of 24 bases. Germline V gene data show CDR1 as LNHDA and CDR2 as SQIVND (reference sequence). The CDR3 loop is CASSLLGGTSSNYGYTF. In DNA form, the CDR3 reads TGTGCCAGTTCCCTGTTGGGGGGGACCTCATCAAACTATGGCTACACCTTC.

This clone was seen a single time. This chain connects TRBV28 to TRBJ2-5, with TRBD2 identical over 7 bases. The junction had 10 bases not matched to a gene; V was cut back by 4 bases and J by 5 bases. This CDR3 spans 15 amino acids. CDR1 is MDHEN, CDR2 SYDVKM, per germline. The CDR3 here is CASSSPGRGVETQYF. Here the CDR3 DNA reads TGTGCCAGCAGTTCCCCGGGACGGGGGGTGGAGACCCAGTACTTC.

V gene TRBV7-3 combines with J gene TRBJ2-2, with 8 nucleotides matching TRBD2. With 5 bases clipped from V and 5 bases from J, the junction kept 4 bases outside the gene matches. The germline gives CDR1 SGHTA, CDR2 FQGTGA. The CDR3 has 14 amino acids. CDR3 DNA: TGTGCCAGCAGCCGACTAGCGACAACCGGGGAGCTGTTTTTT. Encoded protein: CASSRLATTGELFF.

The genes are TRBV6-5 and TRBJ1-1, with 7 bases aligning to TRBD1. J lost 2 bases, V lost 1 base, and 4 bases had no gene match. The CDR3 is made up of 15 amino acids. Germline assignment: CDR1 MNHEY and CDR2 SVGAGI. The CDR3 DNA reads TGTGCCAGCAGTTACTTTAGGACAGGTAACACTGAAGCTTTCTTT. Its translation is CASSYFRTGNTEAFF.

V usage is TRBV6-5 and J usage is TRBJ2-3; no clear D. Germline V gene sequence: CDR1 MNHEY, CDR2 SVGAGI. Trimming took 6 bases from V and 2 from J, leaving 9 bases between them. This CDR3 comprises 13 residues. CDR3 sequence reads: CASREPNTDTQYF. Written as DNA, the CDR3 is TGTGCCAGCAGAGAGCCCAACACAGATACGCAGTATTTT.

V and J are TRBV9 and TRBJ2-5; 8 nucleotides align to TRBD2. This CDR3 has 16 residues. The V gene end was trimmed by 0 bases and the J gene end by 1 base; junction bases not matched to a gene: 5. The germline gives CDR1 SGDLS, CDR2 YYNGEE. CDR3 amino acids: CASSVGGLGAQETQYF. As DNA, the CDR3 is TGTGCCAGCAGCGTAGGGGGACTAGGGGCCCAAGAGACCCAGTACTTC.